The rows below give T cell receptor beta chains drawn from one sample of a study of blood T cell repertoires in COVID-19. Clones were read by immunoSEQ multiplex PCR, and TCRdb kept only the in-frame ones, dropping some. This table holds about 220,000 clones, 65% to 85% found once. Sequenced material: peripheral blood. The receptors shown here come from an older woman with acute or convalescent COVID-19. The CDR3 runs from the conserved cysteine through the conserved F or W. The D gene is left open where the match is weak. Clone sizes are given selectively: once, few, many, or a class where the clone is expanded.

clone_size,d_call,j_call,v_call,cdr3_aa,cdr3_nt
NA,NA,TRBJ1-1,TRBV28,CASSGHLNTEAFF,TGTGCCAGCTCGGGACACTTGAACACTGAAGCTTTCTTT
NA,TRBD1,TRBJ2-2,TRBV9,CASSVSSRGPGELFF,TGTGCCAGCAGCGTTTCATCCAGGGGGCCCGGGGAGCTGTTTTTT
few,TRBD1,TRBJ1-1,TRBV19,CASSTTTGQGNTEAFF,TGTGCCAGTAGTACAACCACGGGACAGGGAAACACTGAAGCTTTCTTT
NA,TRBD1,TRBJ1-2,TRBV6-6,CAIQTGALLGDGYTF,TGTGCCATCCAGACAGGGGCGCTTTTGGGGGATGGCTACACCTTC
NA,TRBD1,TRBJ1-2,TRBV15,CATSRDQGATSLSNYGYTF,TGTGCCACCAGCAGAGATCAGGGGGCGACCAGCCTGTCTAACTATGGCTACACCTTC
NA,NA,TRBJ2-2,TRBV27,CATQAGQNTGELFF,TGTGCCACCCAAGCCGGACAAAACACCGGGGAGCTGTTTTTT
NA,TRBD1,TRBJ1-3,TRBV11-2,CASSAGQAGNTIYF,TGTGCCAGCAGCGCAGGACAGGCTGGAAACACCATATATTTT
NA,TRBD1,TRBJ2-7,TRBV14,CASSQLDRLYEQYF,TGTGCCAGCAGCCAACTGGACAGGCTCTACGAGCAGTACTTC
NA,TRBD1,TRBJ1-1,TRBV28,CASTNVGGQGDTEAFF,TGTGCCAGCACCAACGTCGGGGGACAGGGGGACACTGAAGCTTTCTTT
few,TRBD2,TRBJ2-6,TRBV5-1,CASSSWFTSGGSGANVLTF,TGCGCCAGCAGCTCCTGGTTTACTAGCGGGGGGTCTGGGGCCAACGTCCTGACTTTC
NA,TRBD2,TRBJ2-2,TRBV27,CASSPRIAGANTGELFF,TGTGCCAGCAGCCCACGGATAGCGGGGGCCAACACCGGGGAGCTGTTTTTT
once,NA,TRBJ1-1,TRBV5-6,CASISGQGYTEAFF,TGTGCCAGCATTTCGGGGCAGGGGTACACTGAAGCTTTCTTT
NA,NA,TRBJ1-4,TRBV2,CASSPNEKLFF,TGTGCCAGCAGTCCAAATGAAAAACTGTTTTTT
NA,TRBD1,TRBJ1-2,TRBV19,CASSISHRQGASGYGYTF,TGTGCCAGTAGTATCTCACATAGACAGGGGGCGTCGGGCTATGGCTACACCTTC
NA,NA,TRBJ1-1,TRBV12-3/TRBV12-4,CASSLGPNTEAFF,TGTGCCAGCAGTTTAGGGCCCAACACTGAAGCTTTCTTT
NA,NA,TRBJ2-7,TRBV7-6,CASSQGVGAAFDEQYF,TGTGCCAGCAGCCAAGGGGTGGGCGCGGCTTTCGACGAGCAGTACTTC
NA,NA,TRBJ1-1,TRBV4-2,CASSQEGTLRGTEAFF,TGTGCCAGCAGCCAGGAGGGGACCCTAAGGGGCACTGAAGCTTTCTTT
once,NA,TRBJ2-3,TRBV4-3,CASSQDTWASTDTQYF,TGCGCCAGCAGCCAAGACACCTGGGCAAGCACAGATACGCAGTATTTT
NA,TRBD1,TRBJ2-7,TRBV7-2,CASSFPTGNEQYF,TGTGCCAGCAGCTTCCCGACAGGGAACGAGCAGTACTTC
NA,TRBD1,TRBJ1-5,TRBV6-5,CASNRGGQPQHF,TGTGCCAGCAACAGGGGTGGGCAGCCCCAGCATTTT
NA,TRBD2,TRBJ2-1,TRBV3-1/TRBV3-2,CASSHFSVIGLASYNEQFF,TGTGCCAGCAGCCATTTCTCCGTGATAGGACTAGCCTCCTACAATGAGCAGTTCTTC
few,TRBD2,TRBJ2-6,TRBV5-6,CASSFGAGANSGANVLTF,TGTGCCAGCAGCTTCGGAGCGGGGGCCAACTCTGGGGCCAACGTCCTGACTTTC
NA,TRBD2,TRBJ2-1,TRBV11-2,CASSLIPGGRRNEQFF,TGTGCCAGCAGCTTAATACCGGGGGGGCGAAGGAATGAGCAGTTCTTC
NA,TRBD1,TRBJ2-2,TRBV7-2,CASSQLKGARELFF,TGTGCCAGCAGCCAACTTAAGGGGGCGCGGGAGCTGTTTTTT
NA,NA,TRBJ2-7,TRBV15,CATGAEISYEQYF,TGTGCCACCGGGGCGGAAATCTCCTACGAGCAGTACTTC
few,NA,TRBJ2-6,TRBV19,CASSTGSGANVLTF,TGTGCCAGTAGTACGGGTTCTGGGGCCAACGTCCTGACTTTC
NA,NA,TRBJ2-1,TRBV9,CASSVEGRAYGSYNEQFF,TGTGCCAGCAGCGTAGAAGGCAGGGCCTACGGCTCCTACAATGAGCAGTTCTTC
NA,TRBD2,TRBJ2-1,TRBV5-4,CASSPASGVANEQFF,TGTGCCAGCAGCCCGGCTAGCGGGGTAGCCAATGAGCAGTTCTTC
NA,NA,TRBJ1-6,TRBV4-1,CASSLRGSPLHF,TGCGCCAGCAGCCTACGAGGGTCACCCCTCCACTTT
NA,NA,TRBJ1-1,TRBV5-4,CATDYSGGVRMNTEAFF,TGTGCCACCGATTACTCAGGAGGGGTTCGGATGAACACTGAAGCTTTCTTT
NA,NA,TRBJ2-7,TRBV7-3,CASSLSPGDEQYF,TGTGCCAGCAGCTTAAGTCCAGGGGACGAGCAGTACTTC
few,NA,TRBJ1-1,TRBV19,CASSSRPRGGQAFF,TGTGCCAGTAGTTCGCGACCCCGGGGAGGGCAAGCTTTCTTT
NA,NA,TRBJ1-1,TRBV7-2,CASSPIAGEAFF,TGTGCCAGCAGCCCGATCGCAGGGGAAGCTTTCTTT
NA,NA,TRBJ1-5,TRBV24-1,CATRGRWMDRGGGNQPQHF,TGTGCCACCAGGGGGAGGTGGATGGACCGGGGAGGTGGAAATCAGCCCCAGCATTTT
NA,TRBD2,TRBJ2-1,TRBV27,CASSDGGSYNEQFF,TGTGCCAGCAGTGACGGGGGGTCCTACAATGAGCAGTTCTTC
NA,NA,TRBJ2-2,TRBV2,CASSEAVGELFF,TGTGCCAGCAGTGAAGCCGTCGGGGAGCTGTTTTTT
NA,NA,TRBJ2-5,TRBV28,CASSFRGRGETQYF,TGTGCCAGCAGTTTTAGAGGGAGGGGGGAGACCCAGTACTTC
NA,TRBD1,TRBJ1-2,TRBV7-3,CASSLGQGYGYTF,TGTGCCAGCAGCTTAGGACAGGGCTATGGCTACACCTTC
NA,TRBD1,TRBJ1-6,TRBV5-1,CASSLAGQGAYNSPLHF,TGCGCCAGCAGCTTGGCGGGACAGGGGGCTTATAATTCACCCCTCCACTTT
NA,NA,TRBJ2-3,TRBV7-3,CASSPAGALTDTQYF,TGTGCCAGCAGCCCCGCGGGGGCTTTAACAGATACGCAGTATTTT
NA,TRBD1,TRBJ1-1,TRBV2,CASSGDSQTEAFF,TGTGCCAGCAGTGGGGACAGTCAAACTGAAGCTTTCTTT
NA,NA,TRBJ1-1,TRBV5-1,CASSLEVRGSGTEAFF,TGCGCCAGCAGCTTGGAAGTTAGGGGCTCGGGCACTGAAGCTTTCTTT
NA,NA,TRBJ1-4,TRBV6-5,CASSPRLGTNEKLFF,TGTGCCAGCAGTCCCCGGCTAGGAACTAATGAAAAACTGTTTTTT
NA,TRBD2,TRBJ2-3,TRBV4-1,CASSQRLAGGTDTQYF,TGCGCCAGCAGCCAACGACTAGCGGGGGGAACAGATACGCAGTATTTT
NA,NA,TRBJ1-1,TRBV2,CASSEVGTMLKAFF,TGTGCCAGCAGTGAGGTTGGGACAATGCTAAAAGCTTTCTTT
NA,TRBD1,TRBJ2-5,TRBV7-8,CASSLNRGVETQYF,TGTGCCAGCAGCCTGAACAGGGGGGTCGAGACCCAGTACTTC
NA,NA,TRBJ1-1,TRBV5-4,CASSGLGQKGYAEAFF,TGTGCCAGCAGCGGACTAGGACAGAAGGGTTACGCTGAAGCTTTCTTT
few,TRBD1,TRBJ1-2,TRBV12-3/TRBV12-4,CASTRTGHGYTF,TGTGCCAGCACTAGGACAGGACATGGCTACACCTTC
NA,NA,TRBJ2-7,TRBV4-1,CASSQDLSYEQYF,TGCGCCAGCAGCCAAGATCTTTCCTACGAGCAGTACTTC
NA,NA,TRBJ1-2,TRBV3-1/TRBV3-2,CASSRGEDYGYTF,TGTGCCAGCAGCCGGGGAGAGGACTATGGCTACACCTTC